Below, 8 T cell receptor beta chains from the same sample are listed, as sequenced in a study of T cell responses to AZD1222 COVID-19 vaccine. Produced via immunoSEQ multiplex PCR; TCRdb's table is partial and in-frame only. This sample has some 140,000 clones; more than 90% occur once, and the top ten carry about 3%. The sample here was peripheral blood, taken on day 0 of AZD1222 vaccination. These TCRs come from an adult in good health.

The V call is TRBV11-2, the J call TRBJ2-1, with 9 nucleotides matching TRBD1. The CDR3 is made up of 19 amino acids. The germline V gene encodes CDR1 SGHAT and CDR2 FQNNGV. Losses at the gene ends were 5 bases for V and 3 bases for J; bases not matched to a gene: 17. CDR3 coding DNA: TGTGCCAGCAGCCCCGCTGGACAGGGGACGGGAGGAGGCTACAATGAGCAGTTCTTC. Amino acid sequence: CASSPAGQGTGGGYNEQFF.

The rearrangement joins TRBV6-5 to TRBJ2-1, with TRBD2 matching over 10 bases. The CDR3 consists of 14 residues. From germline, CDR1 is MNHEY and CDR2 SVGAGI. V shed 6 bases and J 7 bases; nucleotides not matched to a gene: 6. The CDR3 spells CASRSGRAMNEQFF. The CDR3 DNA follows: TGTGCCAGCAGAAGCGGGAGGGCCATGAATGAGCAGTTCTTC.

V usage is TRBV5-1 and J usage is TRBJ2-3; 11 nucleotides line up with TRBD2. The ends lost 1 base at V and 0 bases at J; junction bases unmatched: 10. The germline V gene has CDR1 SGHRS and CDR2 YFSETQ. CDR3 size: 19 residues. CDR3 bases: TGCGCCAGCAGCTTGCTTCGAGCTAGCGGGAGGATAAGCACAGATACGCAGTATTTT. Its translation is CASSLLRASGRISTDTQYF.

The V call is TRBV5-1, the J call TRBJ2-5; no firm D call. Trimming took off 0 bases at V and 5 bases at J, with 14 bases between the two ends. This CDR3 has 15 residues. CDR1 SGHRS and CDR2 YFSETQ come from the germline V gene. The CDR3 loop reads CASSLGGVVLETQYF. The DNA of the CDR3 is TGCGCCAGCAGCTTGGGAGGAGTAGTCCTGGAGACCCAGTACTTC.

The CDR3 DNA reads as TGTGCCAGCAGCCTGGGACTAGCGGGCTATCATCAAGAGACCCAGTACTTC. It yields the protein CASSLGLAGYHQETQYF. The gene calls are TRBV7-9 and TRBJ2-5; 12 bases fit TRBD2. Trimming removed 5 bases from V and 2 bases from J; junction bases left unmatched: 9. This CDR3 spans 17 amino acids. Germline V gives CDR1 SEHNR, CDR2 FQNEAQ (reference sequence).

This clone was recorded once. The V and J genes are TRBV10-1 and TRBJ2-7, with TRBD2 identical over 13 bases. The CDR3 loop spans 18 amino acids. The germline gives CDR1 WNHNN, CDR2 SYGVQD (reference sequence). Trimming removed 4 bases from V and 4 bases from J; junction bases left unmatched: 13. The CDR3 nucleotides are TGCGCCAGCAGTGCCAGGGGCCCAGGACTAGCGGGAGTTTACGAGCAGTACTTC. Residues: CASSARGPGLAGVYEQYF.

The chain employs TRBV9 and TRBJ1-2, with 7 bases fitting TRBD1. This CDR3 region has 15 residues. Germline CDR1 and CDR2: SGDLS and YYNGEE. With 4 bases clipped from V and 0 bases from J, the junction kept 6 bases outside the gene matches. For the CDR3, the DNA is TGTGCCAGCAGCCCCCGGGACAGAGCTAACTATGGCTACACCTTC. This translates into CASSPRDRANYGYTF.

The rearrangement links TRBV2 to TRBJ1-5; 8 positions agree with TRBD1. Germline V gene sequence: CDR1 SNHLY, CDR2 FYNNEI. Trimming at V came to 7 bases and at J to 2 bases, leaving 10 bases not matched to a gene. CDR3 size: 16 residues. This CDR3 reads CASTDRGSRGNQPQHF. In DNA form, the CDR3 reads TGTGCCAGCACAGACAGGGGAAGTCGGGGCAATCAGCCCCAGCATTTT. Supplemented by reference TRBV2 and TRBJ1-5, the full variable domain reads EPEVTQTPSHQVTQMGQEVILRCVPISNHLYFYWYRQILGQKVEFLVSFYNNEISEKSEIFDDQFSVERPDGSNFTLKIRSTKLEDSAMYFCASTDRGSRGNQPQHFGDGTRLSIL.